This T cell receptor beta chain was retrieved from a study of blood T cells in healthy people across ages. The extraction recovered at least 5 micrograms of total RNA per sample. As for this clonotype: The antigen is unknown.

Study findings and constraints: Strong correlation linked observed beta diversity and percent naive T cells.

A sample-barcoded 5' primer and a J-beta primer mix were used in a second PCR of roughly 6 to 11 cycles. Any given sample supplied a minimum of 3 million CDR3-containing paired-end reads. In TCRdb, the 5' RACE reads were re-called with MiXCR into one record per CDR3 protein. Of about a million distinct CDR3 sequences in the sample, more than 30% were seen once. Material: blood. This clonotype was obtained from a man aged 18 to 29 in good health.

The CDR3 nucleotides are TGTGCCAGCAGCTTGGGCAGTAGTGGTGAGCAGTTCTTC. Its protein product is CASSLGSSGEQFF. The chain couples TRBV7-6 to TRBJ2-1; D unclear. CDR1 is SGHVS, CDR2 FNYEAQ, per germline. Trimming took 3 bases from V and 9 from J, leaving 12 bases between them. The length of the CDR3 is 13 residues.